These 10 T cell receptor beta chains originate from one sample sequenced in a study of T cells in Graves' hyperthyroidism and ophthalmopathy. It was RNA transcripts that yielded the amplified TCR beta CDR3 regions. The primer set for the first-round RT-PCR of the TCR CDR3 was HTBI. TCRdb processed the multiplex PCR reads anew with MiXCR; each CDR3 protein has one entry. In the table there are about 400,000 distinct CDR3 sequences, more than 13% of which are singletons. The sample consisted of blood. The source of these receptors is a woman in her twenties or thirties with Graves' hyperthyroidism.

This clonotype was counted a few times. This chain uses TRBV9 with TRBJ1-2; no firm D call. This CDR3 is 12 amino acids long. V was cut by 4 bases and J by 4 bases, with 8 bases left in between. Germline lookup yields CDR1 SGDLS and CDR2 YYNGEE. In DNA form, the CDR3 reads TGTGCCAGCAGCCAGACCTCCTATGGCTACACCTTC. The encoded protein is CASSQTSYGYTF.

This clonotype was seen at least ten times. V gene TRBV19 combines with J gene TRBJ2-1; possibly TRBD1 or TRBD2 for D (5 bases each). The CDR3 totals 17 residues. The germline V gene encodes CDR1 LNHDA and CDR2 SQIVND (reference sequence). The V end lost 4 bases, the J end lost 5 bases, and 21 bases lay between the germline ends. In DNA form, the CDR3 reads TGTGCCAGTAGTAGAGGGGTCGAGGGCCAGCGAAACAATGAGCAGTTCTTC. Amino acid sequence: CASSRGVEGQRNNEQFF. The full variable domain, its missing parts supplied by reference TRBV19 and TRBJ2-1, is DGGITQSPKYLFRKEGQNVTLSCEQNLNHDAMYWYRQDPGQGLRLIYYSQIVNDFQKGDIAEGYSVSREKKESFPLTVTSAQKNPTAFYLCASSRGVEGQRNNEQFFGPGTRLTVL.

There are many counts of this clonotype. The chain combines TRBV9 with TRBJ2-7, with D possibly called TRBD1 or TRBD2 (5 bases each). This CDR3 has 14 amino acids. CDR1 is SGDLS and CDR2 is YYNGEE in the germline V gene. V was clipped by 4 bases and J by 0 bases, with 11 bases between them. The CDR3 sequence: CASSNSGSSYEQYF. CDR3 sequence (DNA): TGTGCCAGCAGCAACTCAGGGAGCTCCTACGAGCAGTACTTC.

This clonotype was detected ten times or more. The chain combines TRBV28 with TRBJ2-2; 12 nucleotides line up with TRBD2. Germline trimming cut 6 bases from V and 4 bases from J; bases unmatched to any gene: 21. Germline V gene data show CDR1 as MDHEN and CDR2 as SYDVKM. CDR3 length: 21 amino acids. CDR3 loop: CASSPTKSRLAGGPVTGELFF. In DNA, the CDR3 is TGTGCCAGCAGCCCTACGAAATCTAGGCTAGCGGGAGGGCCGGTCACCGGGGAGCTGTTTTTT.

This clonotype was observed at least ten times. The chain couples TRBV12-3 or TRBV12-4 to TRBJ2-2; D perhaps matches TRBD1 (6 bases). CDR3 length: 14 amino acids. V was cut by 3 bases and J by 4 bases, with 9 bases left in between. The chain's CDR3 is CASSLGQVTGELFF. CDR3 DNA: TGTGCCAGCAGTTTGGGACAAGTCACCGGGGAGCTGTTTTTT.

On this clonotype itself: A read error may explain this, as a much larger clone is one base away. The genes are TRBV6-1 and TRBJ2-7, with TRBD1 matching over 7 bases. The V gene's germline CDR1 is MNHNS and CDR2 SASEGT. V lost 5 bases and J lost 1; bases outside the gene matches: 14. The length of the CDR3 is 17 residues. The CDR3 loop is CASSPTLTGNLSYEQYF. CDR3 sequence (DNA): TGTGCCAGCAGTCCAACCTTGACAGGGAACCTTTCCTACGAGCAGTACTTC.

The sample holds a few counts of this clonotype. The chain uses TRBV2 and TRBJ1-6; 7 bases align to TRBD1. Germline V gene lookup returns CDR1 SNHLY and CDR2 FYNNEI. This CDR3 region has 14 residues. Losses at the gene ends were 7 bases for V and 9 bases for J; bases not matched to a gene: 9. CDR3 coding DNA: TGTGCCAGCATTAGCACAGGGGATGGTTCACCCCTCCACTTT. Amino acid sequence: CASISTGDGSPLHF.

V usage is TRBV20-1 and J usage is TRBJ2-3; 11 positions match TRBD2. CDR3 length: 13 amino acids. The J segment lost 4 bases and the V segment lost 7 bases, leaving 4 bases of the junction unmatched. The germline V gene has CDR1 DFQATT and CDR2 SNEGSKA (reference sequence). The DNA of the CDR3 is TGCAGTGAAACTAGCGGGAGCGCAGATACGCAGTATTTT. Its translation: CSETSGSADTQYF.

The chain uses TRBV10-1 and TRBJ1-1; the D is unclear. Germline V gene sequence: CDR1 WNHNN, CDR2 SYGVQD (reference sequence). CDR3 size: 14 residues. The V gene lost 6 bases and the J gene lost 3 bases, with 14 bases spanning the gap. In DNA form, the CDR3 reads TGCGCCAGCAGCTTGGAACCGGCGGACACTGAAGCTTTCTTT. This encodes CASSLEPADTEAFF.

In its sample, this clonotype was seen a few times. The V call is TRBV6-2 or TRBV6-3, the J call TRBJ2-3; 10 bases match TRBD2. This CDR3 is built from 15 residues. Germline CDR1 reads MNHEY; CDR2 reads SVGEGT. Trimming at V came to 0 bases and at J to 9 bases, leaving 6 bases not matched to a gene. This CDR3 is CASSYSIAGGATQYF. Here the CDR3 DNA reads TGTGCCAGCAGTTACTCGATAGCGGGAGGTGCCACGCAGTATTTT.